The source of this T cell receptor beta chain is a study of T cell responses to AZD1222 COVID-19 vaccine. Clones were sequenced by immunoSEQ multiplex PCR, and TCRdb holds only the in-frame ones, with some missing. The table shows 65,000 to 85,000 clones, with around 80% occurring only once. CDR3 length: 17 residues. Notes on this clone: As yet, its antigen is unknown.

Notes on the study in general: Following two doses of AZD1222, Spike-specific TCR breadth and depth rose. Repertoire samples came only from after the peak T cell response. At study baseline, merely six AZD1222 recipients were seropositive.

Sample: peripheral blood, taken on day 0 of AZD1222 vaccination. The sequence came from an adult in good health. The rearrangement uses TRBV21-1 and TRBJ1-2. TRBV21-1 is a pseudogene segment. This CDR3 reads CASRGLARIEFNYGYTF. The CDR3 DNA reads as TGTGCCAGCAGAGGGTTGGCAAGGATTGAATTTAACTATGGCTACACCTTC.